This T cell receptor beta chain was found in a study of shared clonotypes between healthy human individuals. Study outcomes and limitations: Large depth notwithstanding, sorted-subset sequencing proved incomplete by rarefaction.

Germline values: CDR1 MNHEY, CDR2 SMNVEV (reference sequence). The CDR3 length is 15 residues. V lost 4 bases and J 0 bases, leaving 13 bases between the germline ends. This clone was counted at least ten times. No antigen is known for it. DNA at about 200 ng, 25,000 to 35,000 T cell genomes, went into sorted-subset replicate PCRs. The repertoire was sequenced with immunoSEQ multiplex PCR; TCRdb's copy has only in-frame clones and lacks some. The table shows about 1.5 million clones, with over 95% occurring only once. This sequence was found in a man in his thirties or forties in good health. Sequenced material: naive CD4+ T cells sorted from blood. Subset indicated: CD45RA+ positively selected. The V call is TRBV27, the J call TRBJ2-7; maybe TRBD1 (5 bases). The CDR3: CASSWKGLGSYEQYF. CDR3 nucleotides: TGTGCCAGCAGTTGGAAGGGGTTAGGCTCCTACGAGCAGTACTTC.